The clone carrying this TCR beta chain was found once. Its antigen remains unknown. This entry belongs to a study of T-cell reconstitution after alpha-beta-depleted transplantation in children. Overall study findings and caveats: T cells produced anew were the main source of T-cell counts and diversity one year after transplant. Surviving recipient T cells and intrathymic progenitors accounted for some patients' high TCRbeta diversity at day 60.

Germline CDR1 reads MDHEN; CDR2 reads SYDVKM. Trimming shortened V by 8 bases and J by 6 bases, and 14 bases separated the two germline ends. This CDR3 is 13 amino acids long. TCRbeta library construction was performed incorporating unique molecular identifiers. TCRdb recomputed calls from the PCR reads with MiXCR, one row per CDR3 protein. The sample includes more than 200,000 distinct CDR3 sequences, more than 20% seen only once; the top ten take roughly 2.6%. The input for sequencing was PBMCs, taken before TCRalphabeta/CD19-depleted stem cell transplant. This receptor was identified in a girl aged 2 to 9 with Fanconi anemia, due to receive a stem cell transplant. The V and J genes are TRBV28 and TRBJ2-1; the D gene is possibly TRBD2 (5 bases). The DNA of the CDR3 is TGTGCCAGCTGGGGAGTGGAGAGCAATGAGCAGTTCTTC. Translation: CASWGVESNEQFF.